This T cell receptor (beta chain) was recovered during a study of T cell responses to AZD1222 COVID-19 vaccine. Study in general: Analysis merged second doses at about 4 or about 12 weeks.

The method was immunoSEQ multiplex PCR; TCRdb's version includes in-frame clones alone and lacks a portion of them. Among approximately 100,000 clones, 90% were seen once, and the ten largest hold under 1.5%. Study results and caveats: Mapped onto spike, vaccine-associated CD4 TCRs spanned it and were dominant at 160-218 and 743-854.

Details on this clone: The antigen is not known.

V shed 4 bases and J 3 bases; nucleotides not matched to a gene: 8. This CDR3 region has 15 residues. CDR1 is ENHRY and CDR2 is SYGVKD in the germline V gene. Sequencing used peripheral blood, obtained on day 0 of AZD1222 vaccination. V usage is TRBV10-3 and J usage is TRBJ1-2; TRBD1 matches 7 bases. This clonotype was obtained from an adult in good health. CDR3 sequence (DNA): TGTGCCATCAGTGCCGGACAGGCGGGATACTATGGCTACACCTTC. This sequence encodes CAISAGQAGYYGYTF.